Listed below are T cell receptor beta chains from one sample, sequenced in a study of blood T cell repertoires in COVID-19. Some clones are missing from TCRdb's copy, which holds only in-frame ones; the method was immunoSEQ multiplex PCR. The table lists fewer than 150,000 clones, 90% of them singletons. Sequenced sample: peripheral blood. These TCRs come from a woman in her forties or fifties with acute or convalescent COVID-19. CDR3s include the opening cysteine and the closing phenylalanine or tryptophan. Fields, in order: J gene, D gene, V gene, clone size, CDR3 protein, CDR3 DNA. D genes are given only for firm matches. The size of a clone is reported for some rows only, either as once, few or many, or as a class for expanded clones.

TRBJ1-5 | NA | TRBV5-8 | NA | CASSLSSLQARGHQPQHF | TGTGCCAGCAGCCTTTCCTCTCTACAGGCAAGAGGCCATCAGCCCCAGCATTTT
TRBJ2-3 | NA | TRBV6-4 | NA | CASSLDLAADTQYF | TGTGCCAGCAGTCTAGACTTAGCGGCAGATACGCAGTATTTT
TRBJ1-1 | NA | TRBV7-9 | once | CASSLEQLSEAFF | TGTGCCAGCAGCTTAGAACAGCTATCTGAAGCTTTCTTT
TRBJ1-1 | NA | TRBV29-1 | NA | CSVAAKTVNTEAFF | TGCAGCGTTGCTGCCAAGACAGTGAACACTGAAGCTTTCTTT
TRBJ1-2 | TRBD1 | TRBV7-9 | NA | CASSLPTHAGTGGFHGYTF | TGTGCCAGCAGCCTCCCCACCCATGCCGGGACAGGGGGGTTTCATGGCTACACCTTC
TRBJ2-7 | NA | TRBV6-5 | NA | CASSSREPYEQYF | TGTGCCAGCAGTTCACGGGAACCCTACGAGCAGTACTTC
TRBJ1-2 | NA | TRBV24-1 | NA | CATSENRVGGYTF | TGTGCCACCAGTGAAAACAGGGTGGGAGGCTACACCTTC
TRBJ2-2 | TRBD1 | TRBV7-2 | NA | CASSLEGTGSGELFF | TGTGCCAGCAGCTTAGAAGGGACAGGGAGCGGGGAGCTGTTTTTT
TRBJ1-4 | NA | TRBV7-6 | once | CASSLRTGDEKLFF | TGTGCCAGCAGCCTCCGGACTGGAGATGAAAAACTGTTTTTT
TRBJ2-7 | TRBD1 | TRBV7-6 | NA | CASSLRSGQGTYEQYF | TGTGCCAGCAGCTTAAGATCGGGACAGGGGACGTACGAGCAGTACTTC
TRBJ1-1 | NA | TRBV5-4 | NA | CASSLGSEFQAFF | TGTGCCAGCAGCTTGGGATCGGAGTTCCAAGCTTTCTTT
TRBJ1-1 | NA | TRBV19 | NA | CASSIVGFEAFF | TGTGCCAGTAGTATTGTCGGGTTTGAAGCTTTCTTT
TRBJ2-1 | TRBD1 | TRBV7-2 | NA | CASSLVVGQGSNEQFF | TGTGCCAGCAGCTTAGTCGTGGGACAGGGAAGCAATGAGCAGTTCTTC
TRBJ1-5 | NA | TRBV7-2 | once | CASSFAGRNNQPQHF | TGTGCCAGCAGCTTCGCAGGGAGGAACAATCAGCCCCAGCATTTT
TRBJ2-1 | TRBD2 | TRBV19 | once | CASSIDEGLAAEQFF | TGTGCCAGTAGTATAGATGAGGGGCTAGCGGCTGAGCAGTTCTTC
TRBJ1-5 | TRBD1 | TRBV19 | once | CASSTSTGESRPGGNQPQHF | TGTGCCAGTAGTACGTCGACAGGGGAGTCAAGGCCGGGGGGCAATCAGCCCCAGCATTTT
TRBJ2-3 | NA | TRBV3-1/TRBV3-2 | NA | CASSQGYSGPRNTQYF | TGTGCCAGCAGCCAAGGGTATAGCGGCCCTCGGAATACGCAGTATTTT
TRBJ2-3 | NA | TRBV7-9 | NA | CASSLLEGDTQYF | TGTGCCAGCAGCTTACTAGAGGGAGATACGCAGTATTTT
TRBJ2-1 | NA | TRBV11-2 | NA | CASSKHLDTEQFF | TGTGCCAGCAGCAAACATTTAGACACTGAGCAGTTCTTC
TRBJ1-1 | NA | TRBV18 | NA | CASSPQDQFPRAFF | TGTGCCAGCTCACCGCAAGACCAGTTCCCGCGGGCTTTCTTT
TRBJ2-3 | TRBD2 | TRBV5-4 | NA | CASRLAGTTDTQYF | TGTGCCAGCCGGCTAGCGGGAACGACAGATACGCAGTATTTT
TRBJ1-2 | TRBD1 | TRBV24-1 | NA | CATSFGQGRGYTF | TGTGCCACCAGTTTTGGACAGGGTCGTGGCTACACCTTC
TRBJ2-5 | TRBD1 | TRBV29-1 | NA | CSVVTGMETQYF | TGCAGCGTTGTGACAGGGATGGAGACCCAGTACTTC
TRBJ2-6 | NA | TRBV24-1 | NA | CATSGGWAGANVLTF | TGTGCCACCAGTGGAGGGTGGGCTGGGGCCAACGTCCTGACTTTC
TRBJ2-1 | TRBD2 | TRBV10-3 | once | CAIRVSGGAEFF | TGTGCCATCAGGGTTAGCGGGGGGGCCGAGTTCTTC
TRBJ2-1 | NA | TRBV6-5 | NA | CASSKPDYHNEQFF | TGTGCCAGCAGTAAACCGGACTACCACAATGAGCAGTTCTTC
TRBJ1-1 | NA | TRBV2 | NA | CASSGLGQSTEAFF | TGTGCCAGCAGTGGGTTGGGCCAATCGACTGAAGCTTTCTTT